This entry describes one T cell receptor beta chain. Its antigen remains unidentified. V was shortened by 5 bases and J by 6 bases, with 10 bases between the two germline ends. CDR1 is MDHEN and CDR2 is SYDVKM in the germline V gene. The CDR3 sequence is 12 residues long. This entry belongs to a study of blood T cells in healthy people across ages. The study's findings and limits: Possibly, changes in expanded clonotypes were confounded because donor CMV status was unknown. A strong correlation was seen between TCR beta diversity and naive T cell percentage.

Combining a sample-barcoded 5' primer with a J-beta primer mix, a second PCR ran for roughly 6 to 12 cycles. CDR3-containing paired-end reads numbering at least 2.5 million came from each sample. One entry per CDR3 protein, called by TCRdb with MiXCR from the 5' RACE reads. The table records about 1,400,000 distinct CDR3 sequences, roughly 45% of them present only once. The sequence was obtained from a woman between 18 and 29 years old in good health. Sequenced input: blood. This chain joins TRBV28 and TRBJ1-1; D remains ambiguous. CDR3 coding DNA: TGTGCCAGCAGTCGAGGACTACCTGAAGCTTTCTTT. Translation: CASSRGLPEAFF.